The entry below describes one T cell receptor beta chain. Profiling relied on immunoSEQ multiplex PCR, and the TCRdb table lists in-frame clones only, not all of them. The data show 110,000 to 150,000 clones, with around 81% seen just once and about 5% held by the top ten. The source of the sample is a study of blood T cell repertoires in COVID-19. The J segment lost 6 bases and the V segment lost 4 bases, leaving 1 base of the junction unmatched. In germline, CDR1 is LNHDA, CDR2 SQIVND (reference sequence). The CDR3 is 13 residues long. The source material was peripheral blood. The sequence was collected from a woman between 50 and 59 years old with acute or convalescent COVID-19. The chain combines TRBV19 with TRBJ1-4, with 8 nucleotides matching TRBD1. CDR3 sequence: CASSTGQDEKLFF. The CDR3 bases are TGTGCCAGTAGTACGGGACAGGATGAAAAACTGTTTTTT.